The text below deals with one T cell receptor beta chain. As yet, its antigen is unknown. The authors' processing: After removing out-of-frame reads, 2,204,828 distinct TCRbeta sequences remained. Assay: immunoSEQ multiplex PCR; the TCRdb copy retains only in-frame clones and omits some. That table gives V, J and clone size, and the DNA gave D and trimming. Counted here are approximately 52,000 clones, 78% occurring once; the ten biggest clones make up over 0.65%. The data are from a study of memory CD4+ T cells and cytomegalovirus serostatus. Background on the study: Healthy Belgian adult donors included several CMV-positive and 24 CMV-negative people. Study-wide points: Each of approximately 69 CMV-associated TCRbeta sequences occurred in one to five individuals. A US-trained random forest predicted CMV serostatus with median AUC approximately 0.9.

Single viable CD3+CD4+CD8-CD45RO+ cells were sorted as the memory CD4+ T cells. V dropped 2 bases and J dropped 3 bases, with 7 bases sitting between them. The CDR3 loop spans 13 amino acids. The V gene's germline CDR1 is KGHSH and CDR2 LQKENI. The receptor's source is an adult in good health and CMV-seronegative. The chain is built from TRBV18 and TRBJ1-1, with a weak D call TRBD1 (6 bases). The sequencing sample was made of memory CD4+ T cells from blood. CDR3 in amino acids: CASSPNRDTEAFF. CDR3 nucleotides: TGTGCCAGCTCACCAAACAGGGACACTGAAGCTTTCTTT.